This T cell receptor beta chain was recorded in a study of blood T cells in healthy people across ages. Germline-derived CDR1 and CDR2 are SEHNR and FQNEAQ (reference sequence). The CDR3 has 16 residues. J lost 6 bases, V lost 5 bases, and 12 bases had no gene match. It was with a sample-barcoded 5' primer and a J-beta primer mix that a second PCR of roughly 7 to 11 cycles was run. The template-switch adaptor, which had 12 random nucleotides, put a tag on each cDNA molecule. CDR3-containing paired-end reads numbered at least 2.5 million in each sample. TCRdb re-analysed the 5' RACE reads in MiXCR, keeping a single row per CDR3 protein. The sample contains some 700,000 distinct CDR3 sequences, around 40% of which appear only once.

Input material: blood. This clonotype was obtained from an older woman in good health. The chain has TRBV7-9 and TRBJ2-2; 7 bases align to TRBD2. CDR3 loop: CASSPPGTTDPGELFF. DNA for the CDR3: TGTGCCAGCAGCCCGCCGGGGACTACAGATCCCGGGGAGCTGTTTTTT.